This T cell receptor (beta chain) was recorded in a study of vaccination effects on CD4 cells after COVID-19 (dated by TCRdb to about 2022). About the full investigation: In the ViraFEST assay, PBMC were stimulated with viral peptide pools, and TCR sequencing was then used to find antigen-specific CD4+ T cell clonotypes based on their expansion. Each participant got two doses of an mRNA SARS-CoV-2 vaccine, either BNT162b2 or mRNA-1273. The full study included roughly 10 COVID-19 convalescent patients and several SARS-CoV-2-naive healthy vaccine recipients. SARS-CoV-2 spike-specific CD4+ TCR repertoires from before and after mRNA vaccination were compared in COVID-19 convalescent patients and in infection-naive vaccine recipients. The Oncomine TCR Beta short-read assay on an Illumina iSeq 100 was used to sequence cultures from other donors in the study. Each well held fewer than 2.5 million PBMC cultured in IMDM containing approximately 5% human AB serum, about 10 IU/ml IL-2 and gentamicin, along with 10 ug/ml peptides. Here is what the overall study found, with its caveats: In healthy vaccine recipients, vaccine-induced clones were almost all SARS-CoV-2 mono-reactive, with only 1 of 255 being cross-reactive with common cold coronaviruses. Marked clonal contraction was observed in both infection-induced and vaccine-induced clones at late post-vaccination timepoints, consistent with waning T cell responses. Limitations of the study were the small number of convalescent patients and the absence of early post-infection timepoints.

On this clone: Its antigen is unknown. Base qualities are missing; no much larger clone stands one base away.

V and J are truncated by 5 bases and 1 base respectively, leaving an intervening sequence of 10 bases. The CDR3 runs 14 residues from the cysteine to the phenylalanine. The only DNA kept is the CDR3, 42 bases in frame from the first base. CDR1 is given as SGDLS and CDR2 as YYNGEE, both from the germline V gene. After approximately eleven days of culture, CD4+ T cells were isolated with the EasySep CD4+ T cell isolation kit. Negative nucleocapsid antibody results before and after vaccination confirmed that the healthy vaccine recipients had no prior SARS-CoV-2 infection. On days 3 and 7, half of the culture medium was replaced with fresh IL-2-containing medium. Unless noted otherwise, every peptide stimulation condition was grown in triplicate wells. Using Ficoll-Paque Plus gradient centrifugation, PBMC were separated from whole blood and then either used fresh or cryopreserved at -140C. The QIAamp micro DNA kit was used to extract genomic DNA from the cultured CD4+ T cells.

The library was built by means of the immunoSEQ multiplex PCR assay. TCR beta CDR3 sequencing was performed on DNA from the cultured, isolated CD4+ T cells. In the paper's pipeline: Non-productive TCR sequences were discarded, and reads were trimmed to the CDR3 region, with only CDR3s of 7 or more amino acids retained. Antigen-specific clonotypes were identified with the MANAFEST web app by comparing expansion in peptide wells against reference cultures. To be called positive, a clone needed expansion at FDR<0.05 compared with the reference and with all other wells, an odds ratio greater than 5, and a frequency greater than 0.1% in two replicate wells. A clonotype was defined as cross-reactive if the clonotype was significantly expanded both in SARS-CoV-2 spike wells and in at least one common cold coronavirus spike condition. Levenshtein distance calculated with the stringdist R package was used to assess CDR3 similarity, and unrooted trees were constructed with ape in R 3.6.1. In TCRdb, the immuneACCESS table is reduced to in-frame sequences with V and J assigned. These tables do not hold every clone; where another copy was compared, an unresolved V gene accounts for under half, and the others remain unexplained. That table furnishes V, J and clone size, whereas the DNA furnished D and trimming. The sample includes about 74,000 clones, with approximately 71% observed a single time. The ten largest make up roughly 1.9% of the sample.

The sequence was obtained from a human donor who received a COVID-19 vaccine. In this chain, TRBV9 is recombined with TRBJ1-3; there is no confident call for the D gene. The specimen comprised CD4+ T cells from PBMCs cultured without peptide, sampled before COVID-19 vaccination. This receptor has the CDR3 CASSAVKSGNTIYF. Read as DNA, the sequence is TGTGCCAGCAGTGCAGTAAAATCTGGAAACACCATATATTTT.